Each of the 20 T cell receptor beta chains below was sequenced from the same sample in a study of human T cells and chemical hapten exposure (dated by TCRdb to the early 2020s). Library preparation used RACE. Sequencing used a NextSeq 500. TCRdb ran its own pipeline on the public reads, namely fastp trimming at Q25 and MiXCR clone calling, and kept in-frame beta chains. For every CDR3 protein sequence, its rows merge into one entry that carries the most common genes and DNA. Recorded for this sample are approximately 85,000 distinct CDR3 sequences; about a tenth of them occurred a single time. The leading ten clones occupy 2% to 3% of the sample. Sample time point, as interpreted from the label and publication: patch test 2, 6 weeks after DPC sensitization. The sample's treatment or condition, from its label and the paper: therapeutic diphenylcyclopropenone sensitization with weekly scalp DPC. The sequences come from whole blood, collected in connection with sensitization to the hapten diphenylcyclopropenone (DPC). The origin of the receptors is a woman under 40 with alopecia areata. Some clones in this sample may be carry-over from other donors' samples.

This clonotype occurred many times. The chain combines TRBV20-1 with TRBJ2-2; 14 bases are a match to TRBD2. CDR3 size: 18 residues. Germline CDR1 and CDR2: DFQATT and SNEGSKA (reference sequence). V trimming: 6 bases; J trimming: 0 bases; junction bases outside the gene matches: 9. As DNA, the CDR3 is TGCAGTGCACCCGGACTAGCGGGAGGAGGGGCGAACACCGGGGAGCTGTTTTTT. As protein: CSAPGLAGGGANTGELFF.

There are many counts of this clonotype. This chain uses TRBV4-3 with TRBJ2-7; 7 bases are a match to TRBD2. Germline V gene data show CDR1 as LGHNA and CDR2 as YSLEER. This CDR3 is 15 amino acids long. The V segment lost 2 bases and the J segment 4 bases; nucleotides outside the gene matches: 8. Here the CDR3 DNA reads TGCGCCAGCAGCCAACTGCGGGGGATTGGTTACGAGCAGTACTTC. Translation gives CASSQLRGIGYEQYF.

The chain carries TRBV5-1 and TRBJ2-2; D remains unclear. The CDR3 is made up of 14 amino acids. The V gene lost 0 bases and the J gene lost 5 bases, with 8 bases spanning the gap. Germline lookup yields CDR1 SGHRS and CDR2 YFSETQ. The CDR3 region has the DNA TGCGCCAGCAGCTTGGAGGGCTTGACCGGGGAGCTGTTTTTT. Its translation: CASSLEGLTGELFF.

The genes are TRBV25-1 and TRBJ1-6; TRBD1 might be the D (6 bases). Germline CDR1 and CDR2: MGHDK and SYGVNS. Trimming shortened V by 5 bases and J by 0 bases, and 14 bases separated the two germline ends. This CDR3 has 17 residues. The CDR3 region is CASSRTVLSSYNSPLHF. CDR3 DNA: TGTGCCAGCAGTAGGACAGTTCTAAGCTCCTATAATTCACCCCTCCACTTT.

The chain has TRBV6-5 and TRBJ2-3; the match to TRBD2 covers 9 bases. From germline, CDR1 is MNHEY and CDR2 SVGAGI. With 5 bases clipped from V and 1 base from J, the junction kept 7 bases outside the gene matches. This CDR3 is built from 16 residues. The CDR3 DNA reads TGTGCCAGCAGTGAACCGACTAGCGGACGCACAGATACGCAGTATTTT. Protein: CASSEPTSGRTDTQYF.

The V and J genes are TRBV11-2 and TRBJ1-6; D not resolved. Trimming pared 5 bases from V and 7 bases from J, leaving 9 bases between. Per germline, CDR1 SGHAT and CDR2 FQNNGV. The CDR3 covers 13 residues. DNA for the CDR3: TGTGCCAGCAGCCCCACATGGAATTCACCCCTCCACTTT. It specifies CASSPTWNSPLHF.

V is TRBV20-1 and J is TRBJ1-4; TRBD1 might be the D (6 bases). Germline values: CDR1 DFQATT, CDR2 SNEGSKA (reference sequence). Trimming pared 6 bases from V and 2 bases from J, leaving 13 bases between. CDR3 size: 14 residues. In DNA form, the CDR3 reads TGCAGTGCAAATCCGGGACACACTAATGAAAAACTGTTTTTT. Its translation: CSANPGHTNEKLFF.

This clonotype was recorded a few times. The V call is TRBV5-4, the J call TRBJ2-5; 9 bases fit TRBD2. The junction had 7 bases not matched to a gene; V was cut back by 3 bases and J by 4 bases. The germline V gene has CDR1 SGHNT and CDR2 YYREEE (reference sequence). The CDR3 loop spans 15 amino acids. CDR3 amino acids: CASSSLAGGGETQYF. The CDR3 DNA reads TGTGCCAGCAGCTCACTAGCGGGCGGAGGAGAGACCCAGTACTTC. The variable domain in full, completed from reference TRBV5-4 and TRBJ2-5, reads ETGVTQSPTHLIKTRGQQVTLRCSSQSGHNTVSWYQQALGQGPQFIFQYYREEENGRGNFPPRFSGLQFPNYSSELNVNALELDDSALYLCASSSLAGGGETQYFGPGTRLLVL.

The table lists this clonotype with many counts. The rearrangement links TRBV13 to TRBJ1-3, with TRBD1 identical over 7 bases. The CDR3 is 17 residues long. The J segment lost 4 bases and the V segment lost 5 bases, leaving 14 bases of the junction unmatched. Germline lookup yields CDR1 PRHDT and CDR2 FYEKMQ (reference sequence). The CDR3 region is CASSTRQGGILGNTIYF. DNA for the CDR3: TGTGCCAGCAGCACCCGACAGGGAGGGATCCTAGGAAACACCATATATTTT.

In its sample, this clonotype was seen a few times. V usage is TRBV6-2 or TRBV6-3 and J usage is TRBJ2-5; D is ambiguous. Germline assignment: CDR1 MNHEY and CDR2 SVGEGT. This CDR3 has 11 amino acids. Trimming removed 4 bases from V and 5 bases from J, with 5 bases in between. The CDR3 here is CASSSVETQYF. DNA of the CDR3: TGTGCCAGCAGTTCTGTGGAGACCCAGTACTTC.

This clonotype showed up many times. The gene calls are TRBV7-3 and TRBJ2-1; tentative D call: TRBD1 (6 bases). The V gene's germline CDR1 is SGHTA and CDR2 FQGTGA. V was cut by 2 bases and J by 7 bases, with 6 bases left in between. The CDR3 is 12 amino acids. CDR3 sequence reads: CASSLQGNEQFF. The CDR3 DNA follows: TGTGCCAGCAGCTTACAGGGGAATGAGCAGTTCTTC.

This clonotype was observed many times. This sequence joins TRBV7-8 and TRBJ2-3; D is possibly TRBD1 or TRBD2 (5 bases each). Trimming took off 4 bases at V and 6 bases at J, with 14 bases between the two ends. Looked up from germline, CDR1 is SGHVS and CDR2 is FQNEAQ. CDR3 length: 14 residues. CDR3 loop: CASSSRDHKDTQYF. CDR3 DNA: TGTGCCAGCAGCTCAAGGGACCACAAGGATACGCAGTATTTT.

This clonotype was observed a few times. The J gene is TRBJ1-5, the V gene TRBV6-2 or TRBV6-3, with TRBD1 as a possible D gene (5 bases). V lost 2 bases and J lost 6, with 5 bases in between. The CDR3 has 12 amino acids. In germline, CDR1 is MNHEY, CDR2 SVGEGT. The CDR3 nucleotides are TGTGCCAGCAGTTACACAGGTCAGCCCCAGCATTTT. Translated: CASSYTGQPQHF.

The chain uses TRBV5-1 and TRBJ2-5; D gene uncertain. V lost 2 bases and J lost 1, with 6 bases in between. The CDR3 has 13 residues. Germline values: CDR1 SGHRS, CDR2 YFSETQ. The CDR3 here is CASSLQTQETQYF. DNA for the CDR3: TGCGCCAGCAGCTTACAAACCCAAGAGACCCAGTACTTC.

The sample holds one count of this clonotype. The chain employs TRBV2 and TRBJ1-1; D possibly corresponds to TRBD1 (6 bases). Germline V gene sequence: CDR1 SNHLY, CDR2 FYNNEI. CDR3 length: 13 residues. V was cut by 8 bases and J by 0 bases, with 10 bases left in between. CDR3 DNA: TGTGCCAGCGCGACAGGTTTGAACACTGAAGCTTTCTTT. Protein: CASATGLNTEAFF.

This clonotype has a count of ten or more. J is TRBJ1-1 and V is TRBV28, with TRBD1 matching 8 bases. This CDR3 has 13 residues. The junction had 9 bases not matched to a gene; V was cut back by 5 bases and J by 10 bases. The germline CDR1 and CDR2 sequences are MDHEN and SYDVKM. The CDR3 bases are TGTGCCAGCAGTCCGATGACAGGGGTGGTAGCTTTCTTT. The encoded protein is CASSPMTGVVAFF.

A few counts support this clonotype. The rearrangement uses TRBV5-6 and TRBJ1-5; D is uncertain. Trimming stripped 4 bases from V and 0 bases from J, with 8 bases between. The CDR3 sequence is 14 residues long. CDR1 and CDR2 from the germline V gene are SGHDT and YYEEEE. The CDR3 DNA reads TGTGCCAGCAGCGGAACAGATAGCAATCAGCCCCAGCATTTT. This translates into CASSGTDSNQPQHF.

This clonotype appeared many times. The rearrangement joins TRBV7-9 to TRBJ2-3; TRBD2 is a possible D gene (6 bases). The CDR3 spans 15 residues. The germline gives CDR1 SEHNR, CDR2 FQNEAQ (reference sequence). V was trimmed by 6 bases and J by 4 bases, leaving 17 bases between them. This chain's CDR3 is CASRLGGQPPDTQYF. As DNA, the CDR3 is TGTGCCAGCAGACTGGGGGGTCAGCCCCCAGATACGCAGTATTTT.

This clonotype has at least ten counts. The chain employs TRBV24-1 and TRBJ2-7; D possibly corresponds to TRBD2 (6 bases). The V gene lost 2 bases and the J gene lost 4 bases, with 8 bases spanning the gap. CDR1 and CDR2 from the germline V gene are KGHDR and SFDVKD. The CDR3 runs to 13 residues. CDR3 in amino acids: CATSDSGAYEQYF. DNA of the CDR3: TGTGCCACCAGTGATTCGGGAGCATACGAGCAGTACTTC.

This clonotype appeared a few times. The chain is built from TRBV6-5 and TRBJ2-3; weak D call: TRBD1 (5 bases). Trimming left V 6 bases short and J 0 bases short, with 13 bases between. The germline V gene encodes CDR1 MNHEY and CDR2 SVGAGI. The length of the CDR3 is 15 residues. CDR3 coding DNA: TGTGCCAGCAGCCTAGGGGAATCTAGCACAGATACGCAGTATTTT. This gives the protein CASSLGESSTDTQYF.